The TCR beta chain under discussion was sequenced for a study of response to subunit inactivated influenza vaccine. This clonotype was picked up a small number of times. Its target is unknown. The CDR3 runs to 18 residues. J was trimmed by 0 bases and V by 2 bases; bases with no gene match: 12. Germline V CDR1 and CDR2: DFQATT, SNEGSKA (reference sequence). Via MiXCR, TCRdb re-called the RT-PCR reads, giving one row per CDR3 protein. The data contain around 530,000 distinct CDR3 sequences, 12% of them seen just once; the ten biggest clones take up roughly 10%. Findings of the study overall: Authors suggested each seasonal flu vaccination may recruit only limited numbers of new T cells.

The receptor's source is a man aged 45-65 years who received an inactivated influenza vaccine. The chain is built from TRBV20-1 and TRBJ2-1; 8 bases fit TRBD2. The sequenced sample was PBMCs from blood, obtained on the day of vaccination. Here the CDR3 reads CSARKETGGYVSYNEQFF. DNA for the CDR3: TGCAGTGCTAGAAAGGAAACGGGAGGGTACGTCTCCTACAATGAGCAGTTCTTC.